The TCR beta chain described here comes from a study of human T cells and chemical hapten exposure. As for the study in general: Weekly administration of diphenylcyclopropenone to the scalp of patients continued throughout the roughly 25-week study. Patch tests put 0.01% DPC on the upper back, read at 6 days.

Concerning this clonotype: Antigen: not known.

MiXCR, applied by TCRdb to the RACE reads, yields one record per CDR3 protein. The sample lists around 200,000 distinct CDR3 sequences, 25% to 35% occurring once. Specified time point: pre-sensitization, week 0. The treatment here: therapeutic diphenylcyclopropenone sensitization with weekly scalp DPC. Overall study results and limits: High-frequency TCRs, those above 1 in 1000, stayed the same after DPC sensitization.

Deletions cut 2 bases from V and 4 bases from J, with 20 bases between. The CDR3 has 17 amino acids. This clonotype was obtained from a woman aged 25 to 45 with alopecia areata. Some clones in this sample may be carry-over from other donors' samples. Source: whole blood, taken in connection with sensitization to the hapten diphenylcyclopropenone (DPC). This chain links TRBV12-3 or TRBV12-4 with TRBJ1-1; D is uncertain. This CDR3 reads CASSLRRSGSWGTEAFF. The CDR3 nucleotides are TGTGCCAGCAGTTTAAGGCGGTCGGGCAGCTGGGGCACTGAAGCTTTCTTT.